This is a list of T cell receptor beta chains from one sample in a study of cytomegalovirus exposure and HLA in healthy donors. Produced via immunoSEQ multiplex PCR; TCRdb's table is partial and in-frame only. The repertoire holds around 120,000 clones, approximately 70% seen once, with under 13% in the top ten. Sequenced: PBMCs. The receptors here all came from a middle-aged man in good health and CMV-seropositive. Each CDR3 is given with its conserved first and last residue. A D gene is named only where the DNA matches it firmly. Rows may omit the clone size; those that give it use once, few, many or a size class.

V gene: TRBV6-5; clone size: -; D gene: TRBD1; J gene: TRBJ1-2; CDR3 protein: CASSYSGQGNYGYTF; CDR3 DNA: TGTGCCAGCAGTTACTCGGGACAGGGTAACTATGGCTACACCTTC
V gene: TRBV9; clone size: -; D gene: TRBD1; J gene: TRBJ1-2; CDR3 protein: CASSTTIGGAYGYTF; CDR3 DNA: TGTGCCAGCAGCACAACCATAGGGGGCGCCTATGGCTACACCTTC
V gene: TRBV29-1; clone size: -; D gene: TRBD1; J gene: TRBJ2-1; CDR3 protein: CSVGGQGAYNEQFF; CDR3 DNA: TGCAGCGTTGGGGGACAGGGCGCATACAATGAGCAGTTCTTC
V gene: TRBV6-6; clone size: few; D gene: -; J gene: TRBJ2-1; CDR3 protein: CASSPQNEQFF; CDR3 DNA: TGTGCCAGCAGCCCTCAGAATGAGCAGTTCTTC
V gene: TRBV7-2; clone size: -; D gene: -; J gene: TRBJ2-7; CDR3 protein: CASSLSGMSSYEQYF; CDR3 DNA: TGTGCCAGCAGCCTTAGCGGTATGAGCTCCTACGAGCAGTACTTC
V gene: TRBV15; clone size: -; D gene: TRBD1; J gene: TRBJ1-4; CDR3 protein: CATGSGQGREKLFF; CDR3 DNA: TGTGCCACCGGCAGCGGACAGGGGAGGGAAAAACTGTTTTTT
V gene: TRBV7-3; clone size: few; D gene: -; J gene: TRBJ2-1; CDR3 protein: CASSLDGSSYNEQFF; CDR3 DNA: TGTGCCAGCAGCCTCGACGGGAGCTCCTACAATGAGCAGTTCTTC
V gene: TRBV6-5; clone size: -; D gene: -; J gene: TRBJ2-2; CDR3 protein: CATCAKPLTGELFF; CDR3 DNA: TGTGCCACTTGCGCCAAGCCGCTCACCGGGGAGCTGTTTTTT
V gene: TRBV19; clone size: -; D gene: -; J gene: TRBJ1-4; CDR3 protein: CASTSIRENEKLFF; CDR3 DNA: TGTGCCAGTACCTCCATCCGGGAGAATGAAAAACTGTTTTTT
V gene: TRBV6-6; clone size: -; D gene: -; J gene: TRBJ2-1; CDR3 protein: CASSYSSGNEQFF; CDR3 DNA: TGTGCCAGCAGTTACTCCAGCGGCAATGAGCAGTTCTTC
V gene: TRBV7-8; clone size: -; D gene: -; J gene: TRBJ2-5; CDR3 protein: CASSPLSRAGETQYF; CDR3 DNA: TGTGCCAGCAGCCCTCTGAGCAGGGCTGGGGAGACCCAGTACTTC
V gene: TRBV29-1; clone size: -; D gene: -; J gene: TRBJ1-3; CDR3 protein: CSVSHGNTIYF; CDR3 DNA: TGCAGCGTCAGTCATGGAAACACCATATATTTT
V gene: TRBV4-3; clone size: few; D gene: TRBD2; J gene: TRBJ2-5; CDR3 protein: CASSQDQTSGVLSQYF; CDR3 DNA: TGCGCCAGCAGCCAAGATCAAACTAGCGGGGTGTTGTCCCAGTACTTC
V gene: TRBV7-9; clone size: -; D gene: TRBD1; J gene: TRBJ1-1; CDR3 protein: CASSLSTGGFTEAFF; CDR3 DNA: TGTGCCAGCAGCTTATCCACAGGGGGGTTCACTGAAGCTTTCTTT
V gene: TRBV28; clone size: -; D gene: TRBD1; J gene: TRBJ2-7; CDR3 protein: CASSLAGQASSYEQYF; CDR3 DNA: TGTGCCAGCAGTTTAGCAGGACAGGCCAGCTCCTACGAGCAGTACTTC
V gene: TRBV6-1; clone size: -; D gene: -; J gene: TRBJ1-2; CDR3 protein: CASDDSGPQGGYTF; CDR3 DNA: TGTGCCAGCGACGACTCCGGGCCTCAGGGAGGCTACACCTTC
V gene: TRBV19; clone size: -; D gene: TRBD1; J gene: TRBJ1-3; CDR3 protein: CASKPPDRGHGNTIYF; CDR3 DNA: TGTGCCAGTAAACCCCCCGACAGGGGGCATGGAAACACCATATATTTT
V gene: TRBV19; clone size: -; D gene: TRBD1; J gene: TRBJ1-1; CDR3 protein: CASSPWDRNTEAFF; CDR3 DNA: TGTGCCAGTAGTCCCTGGGACAGGAACACTGAAGCTTTCTTT
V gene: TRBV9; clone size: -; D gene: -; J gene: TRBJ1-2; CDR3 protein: CASSTRTDLYGYTF; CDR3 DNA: TGTGCCAGCAGCACCAGGACAGATCTATATGGCTACACCTTC
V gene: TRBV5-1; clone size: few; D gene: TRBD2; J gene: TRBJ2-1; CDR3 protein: CASSPYTSGSYNEQFF; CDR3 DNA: TGCGCCAGCAGCCCCTATACTAGCGGCTCCTACAATGAGCAGTTCTTC
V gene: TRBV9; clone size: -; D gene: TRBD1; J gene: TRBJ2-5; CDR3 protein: CASTRTGGRETQYF; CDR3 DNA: TGTGCCAGCACCCGGACAGGGGGTAGAGAGACCCAGTACTTC
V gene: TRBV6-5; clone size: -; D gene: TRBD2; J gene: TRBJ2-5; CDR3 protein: CASSSPLAGYQETQYF; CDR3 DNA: TGTGCCAGCAGTTCCCCCCTAGCGGGGTATCAAGAGACCCAGTACTTC
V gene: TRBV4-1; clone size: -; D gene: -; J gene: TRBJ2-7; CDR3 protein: CASSQGDSPSWDEQYF; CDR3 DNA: TGCGCCAGCAGCCAAGGAGACAGCCCGAGCTGGGACGAGCAGTACTTC
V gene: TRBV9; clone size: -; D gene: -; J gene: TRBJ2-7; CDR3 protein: CASSVGTGQGTYEQYF; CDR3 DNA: TGTGCCAGCAGCGTAGGAACCGGGCAGGGAACCTACGAGCAGTACTTC
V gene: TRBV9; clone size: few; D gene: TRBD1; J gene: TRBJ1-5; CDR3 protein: CASSRQGASQPQHF; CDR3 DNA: TGTGCCAGCAGCCGACAGGGGGCAAGTCAGCCCCAGCATTTT
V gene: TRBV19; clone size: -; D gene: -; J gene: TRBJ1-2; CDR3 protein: CAIKSGPPNYGYTF; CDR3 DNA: TGTGCCATCAAAAGCGGGCCTCCTAACTATGGCTACACCTTC
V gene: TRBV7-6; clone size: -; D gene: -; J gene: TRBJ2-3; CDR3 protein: CASSPGTVGVNTQYF; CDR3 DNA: TGTGCCAGCAGCCCCGGGACTGTGGGAGTAAATACGCAGTATTTT
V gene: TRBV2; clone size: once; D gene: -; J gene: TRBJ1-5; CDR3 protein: CASRRGGPYSNQPQHF; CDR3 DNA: TGTGCCAGCAGGCGGGGGGGGCCCTATAGCAATCAGCCCCAGCATTTT
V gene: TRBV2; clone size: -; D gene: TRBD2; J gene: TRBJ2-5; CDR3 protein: CASRLTGGGEETQYF; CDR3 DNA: TGTGCCAGCAGACTAACGGGAGGGGGGGAAGAGACCCAGTACTTC
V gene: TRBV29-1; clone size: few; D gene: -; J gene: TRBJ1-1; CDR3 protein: CSVESSDTEAFF; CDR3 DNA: TGCAGCGTTGAATCGTCGGACACTGAAGCTTTCTTT
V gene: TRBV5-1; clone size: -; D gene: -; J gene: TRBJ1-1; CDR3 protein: CASSPDRLDTEAFF; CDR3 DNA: TGCGCCAGCAGCCCCGACAGGTTGGACACTGAAGCTTTCTTT